The 15 T cell receptor beta chains given below trace back to one sample, sequenced in a study of chemoradiotherapy in HPV16-positive cancers. Sequenced by immunoSEQ multiplex PCR; TCRdb stores in-frame clones only, minus some. The sample holds around 13,000 clones, around 72% seen once. The sample was acquired from a patient who underwent chemoradiotherapy. The source of these receptors is a human donor with HPV-associated anogenital cancer.

This clone was observed a single time. The chain couples TRBV2 to TRBJ2-7; no firm D call. With 3 bases removed from V and 4 bases from J, the gap between germline ends came to 10 bases. Germline CDR1 reads SNHLY; CDR2 reads FYNNEI. This CDR3 has 13 amino acids. The DNA of the CDR3 is TGTGCCAGCAGTGATATTGGAATGTACGAGCAGTACTTC. Its protein is CASSDIGMYEQYF.

This clone was seen a handful of times. This chain uses TRBV19 with TRBJ1-5; D is unresolved. CDR1 and CDR2 from the germline V gene are LNHDA and SQIVND (reference sequence). The CDR3 loop spans 13 amino acids. V was pared by 5 bases and J by 7 bases, with 12 bases between. CDR3 sequence reads: CASSSGPGQPQHF. CDR3 sequence (DNA): TGTGCCAGTAGTTCCGGGCCGGGGCAGCCCCAGCATTTT.

This clone was counted only a few times. The chain combines TRBV6-1 with TRBJ2-2; D perhaps matches TRBD1 (8 bases). CDR1 and CDR2 (germline): MNHNS, SASEGT. V lost 7 bases and J 3 bases, leaving 12 bases between the germline ends. The CDR3 contains 14 residues. The CDR3 here is CASKQGGDTGELFF. CDR3 in DNA: TGTGCCAGCAAACAGGGGGGGGACACCGGGGAGCTGTTTTTT.

The rearrangement joins TRBV19 to TRBJ2-7, with D perhaps given as TRBD1 or TRBD2 (6 bases each). The germline V gene has CDR1 LNHDA and CDR2 SQIVND (reference sequence). The CDR3 has 12 residues. The germline V and J ends were trimmed by 5 bases and 7 bases, with 12 bases remaining between them. The chain's CDR3 is CASSSQGLEQYF. CDR3 DNA: TGTGCCAGTAGTTCACAGGGACTGGAGCAGTACTTC.

The rearrangement uses TRBV11-2 and TRBJ2-5, with 10 positions matching TRBD2. V trimming: 1 base; J trimming: 11 bases; junction bases outside the gene matches: 10. The CDR3 consists of 15 residues. The germline V gene encodes CDR1 SGHAT and CDR2 FQNNGV. The CDR3 spells CASSLAGASGSEQYF. CDR3 sequence (DNA): TGTGCCAGCAGCTTAGCTGGCGCTAGCGGGAGTGAGCAGTACTTC.

This chain uses TRBV29-1 with TRBJ1-1; maybe TRBD1 (5 bases). CDR3 length equals 14 residues. Germline V CDR1 and CDR2: SQVTM, ANQGSEA. Trimming removed 2 bases at V and 4 bases at J, with 14 bases between. DNA of the CDR3: TGCAGCGTTGAATTGGAGTCGGGGGGCACTGAAGCTTTCTTT. Amino acid sequence: CSVELESGGTEAFF. The whole variable domain, filled in from reference TRBV29-1 and TRBJ1-1, reads SAVISQKPSRDICQRGTSLTIQCQVDSQVTMMFWYRQQPGQSLTLIATANQGSEATYESGFVIDKFPISRPNLTFSTLTVSNMSPEDSSIYLCSVELESGGTEAFFGQGTRLTVV.

Concerning this clone itself: Germline is not matched at one junction end, which may reflect a read error. The chain is built from TRBV7-3 and TRBJ2-2, with no clear D. The CDR3 has 15 amino acids. Germline CDR1 and CDR2: SGHTA and FQGTGA. Here the CDR3 DNA reads TGTGCCAGCAGCCTAACCCATGCGAACACCGGGGAGCTGTTTTTT. Its protein product is CASSLTHANTGELFF.

The J gene is TRBJ2-7, the V gene TRBV20-1, with no clear D. This CDR3 region has 11 residues. In germline, CDR1 is DFQATT, CDR2 SNEGSKA (reference sequence). V was shortened by 6 bases and J by 4 bases, with 10 bases between the two germline ends. CDR3 nucleotide sequence: TGCAGTGCCAGCAAGGAGTACGAGCAGTACTTC. This translates into CSASKEYEQYF.

With respect to this clone: One end of the junction does not line up with germline, which may come from a read error. The V and J genes are TRBV7-3 and TRBJ1-4; TRBD1 aligns across 9 bases. The CDR3 has 15 residues. Germline lookup yields CDR1 SGHTA and CDR2 FQGTGA. CDR3 protein: CASSLTGGAGEKLFF. In DNA, the CDR3 is TGTGCCAGCAGCCTAACAGGGGGCGCCGGTGAAAAACTGTTTTTT.

V is TRBV6-5 and J is TRBJ2-1, with 8 positions matching TRBD1. The length of the CDR3 is 15 residues. The V gene's germline CDR1 is MNHEY and CDR2 SVGAGI. The trim removed 5 bases at V and 10 bases at J, leaving 13 bases unmatched. CDR3 protein: CASSHPLDRAGEQFF. CDR3 coding DNA: TGTGCCAGCAGTCATCCTTTGGACAGGGCTGGAGAGCAGTTCTTC.

The rearrangement joins TRBV9 to TRBJ2-6; possible D gene TRBD1, 5 bases. V was trimmed by 0 bases and J by 0 bases, leaving 7 bases between them. The CDR3 runs to 16 residues. The germline CDR1 and CDR2 sequences are SGDLS and YYNGEE. CDR3 protein: CASSVARASGANVLTF. CDR3 sequence (DNA): TGTGCCAGCAGCGTAGCCAGGGCCTCTGGGGCCAACGTCCTGACTTTC.

V gene TRBV27 combines with J gene TRBJ1-6; perhaps TRBD1 as D (5 bases). CDR1 and CDR2 (germline): MNHEY, SMNVEV (reference sequence). CDR3 length: 17 residues. V was pared by 2 bases and J by 9 bases, with 20 bases between. CDR3 in amino acids: CASSLGMQGSGSSPLHF. The CDR3 nucleotides are TGTGCCAGCAGTTTAGGAATGCAGGGTAGTGGCAGTTCACCCCTCCACTTT.

V is TRBV25-1 and J is TRBJ2-2, with TRBD1 matching 9 bases. CDR1 MGHDK and CDR2 SYGVNS come from the germline V gene. The ends lost 1 base at V and 7 bases at J; junction bases unmatched: 7. This CDR3 spans 16 amino acids. CDR3 amino acids: CASSEFNPGQGGELFF. The CDR3 DNA reads TGTGCCAGCAGTGAATTTAACCCGGGACAGGGCGGGGAGCTGTTTTTT.

The V and J genes are TRBV27 and TRBJ2-7; tentatively, D is TRBD2 (6 bases). Germline lookup yields CDR1 MNHEY and CDR2 SMNVEV (reference sequence). This CDR3 is 14 amino acids long. V gave up 4 bases and J gave up 4 bases, with 14 bases separating them. DNA of the CDR3: TGTGCCAGCAGTTGGACGGGAGAGCTATACGAGCAGTACTTC. It yields the protein CASSWTGELYEQYF.

This chain links TRBV11-2 with TRBJ2-1; D might be TRBD1 (5 bases). The V and J ends lost 1 base and 8 bases respectively, with 12 bases between them. The CDR3 has 14 residues. The germline V gene has CDR1 SGHAT and CDR2 FQNNGV. This chain's CDR3 is CASSLVGSGHEQFF. CDR3 nucleotides: TGTGCCAGCAGCTTAGTCGGATCAGGGCATGAGCAGTTCTTC.